The text below deals with one T cell receptor beta chain. What antigen it recognizes has not been identified. Base qualities are not at hand, and no much larger clone is one base apart. The sample originates from a study of blood T cell repertoires in COVID-19 (dated by TCRdb to the early 2020s). About the investigation overall: Samples covering the acute and convalescent phases of COVID-19 were provided by collaborators in the United States, Italy and Spain. The prospective study material was composed of cDNA or gDNA derived from T cells, B-cell-depleted T cells, or PBMCs. Subjects who had been exposed to COVID-19, were actively infected with it, or had recovered from it provided the deeply sampled blood TCRbeta repertoires that made up the dataset. The repertoires were made available in a free public database intended to serve as a resource for research on the immune response to SARS-CoV-2. Samples came from the ongoing ImmuneRACE study (first 160 participants) plus 1,254 subjects from 6 global collaborators. Sample metadata almost always included a de-identified subject ID, COVID-19 status, age in years and sex. Where available, HLA class I and class II types were taken from metadata supplied by the sample provider and were not determined by assay-based typing. Study-wide conclusions, independent of this receptor: The quantity of clinical and demographic metadata differed by source and by participant and was supplied without curation.

In Seattle, one collaborating source enrolled patients while the infection was active and tracked those patients longitudinally over the course of disease. The collaborating institutions used their own protocols to collect whole blood in K2EDTA tubes. For TCRbeta analysis, collaborators shipped samples as frozen whole blood, isolated PBMCs, or DNA extracted from either of those sample types. The immunoSEQ Assay, a bias-controlled multiplex PCR, was used to amplify TCRbeta CDR3 regions from genomic DNA. From the authors' description of their analysis: The number of nucleated cells in each sample was estimated from the amplification of reference gene primers within the assay. To quantify the absolute abundance of each unique TCRbeta CDR3 rearrangement, sequence reads were collapsed and filtered. For each sample, productive Simpson clonality was calculated by taking the square root of Simpson's diversity index across productive rearrangements. In its TCRdb copy, this immuneACCESS table keeps in-frame sequences only and misses some clones. Where compared with another copy, unresolved V genes explain less than half of these, and the others have no known cause. V, J and clone size were drawn from that table, and D and trimming were deduced from the DNA. Here the sample has 450,000 or so clones; about 90% occur a single time. Together, the top ten hold 0.65% to 1% of the sample.

The CDR1 and CDR2 encoded by the germline V gene are SQVTM and ANQGSEA. From its cysteine to its phenylalanine, the CDR3 spans 13 amino acids. The DNA shown is the 39-base CDR3, in frame from base 1. A distance of 9 bases separates the germline ends of V and J, which lose 4 bases and 0 bases respectively. The receptor was isolated from a man between 18 and 29 years old with COVID-19, enrolled during active disease. Here the chain combines TRBV29-1 and TRBJ1-1; no confident D gene assignment can be made. The sequenced sample was peripheral blood. The CDR3 region: CSVVGRLNTEAFF. The sequence in DNA is TGCAGCGTTGTGGGCAGGTTGAACACTGAAGCTTTCTTT.